A selection of T cell receptor beta chains follows, all from one sample in a study of chemoradiotherapy in HPV16-positive cancers. This table comes from immunoSEQ multiplex PCR, and its TCRdb copy is limited to in-frame clones, with some not included. The repertoire holds about 22,000 clones, with roughly 92% as singletons. Source: blood, taken from a patient who underwent chemoradiotherapy. The receptors were gathered from a human donor with HPV-associated anogenital cancer. Each CDR3 is given with its conserved first and last residue. D genes are given only for firm matches. Clone size is given for some rows only: seen once, a few or many times, or a class if the clone is expanded.

V: TRBV5-1
J: TRBJ2-1
D: NA
size: once
DNA: TGCGCCAGCAGCTTGGGACAGAGCTACAATGAGCAGTTCTTC
CDR3: CASSLGQSYNEQFF

V: TRBV9
J: TRBJ2-4
D: NA
size: NA
DNA: TGTGCCAGCAGCGCCCCCTCGAACATTCAGTACTTC
CDR3: CASSAPSNIQYF

V: TRBV5-1
J: TRBJ2-7
D: TRBD2
size: NA
DNA: TGCGCCAGCAGCGAGGGACAGTTCGTAGCGACTAGCGGGAGGGGCTACGAGCAGTACTTC
CDR3: CASSEGQFVATSGRGYEQYF

V: TRBV7-9
J: TRBJ1-1
D: NA
size: NA
DNA: TGTGCCAGCAGCTCCTCTGGGCAGATTAACACTGAAGCTTTCTTT
CDR3: CASSSSGQINTEAFF

V: TRBV5-1
J: TRBJ2-3
D: NA
size: NA
DNA: TGCGCCAGCAGCCATACACCGGGAGTATGGGTGGATACGCAGTATTTT
CDR3: CASSHTPGVWVDTQYF

V: TRBV19
J: TRBJ1-6
D: NA
size: NA
DNA: TGTGCCAGTAGTAAATCCAACAGGCTCCTATCACCCCTCCACTTT
CDR3: CASSKSNRLLSPLHF

V: TRBV4-3
J: TRBJ2-7
D: NA
size: NA
DNA: TGCGCCAGCAGCCGCACTAGAGACTACGAGCAGTACTTC
CDR3: CASSRTRDYEQYF

V: TRBV25-1
J: TRBJ1-3
D: NA
size: NA
DNA: TGTGCCAGCAGTGATCAGGGAGTGAGAACCACCATATATTTT
CDR3: CASSDQGVRTTIYF

V: TRBV18
J: TRBJ2-1
D: TRBD1
size: NA
DNA: TGTGCCAGCTCATTGGACAGGGGGGATAATGAGCAGTTCTTC
CDR3: CASSLDRGDNEQFF

V: TRBV5-5
J: TRBJ1-2
D: NA
size: NA
DNA: TGTGCCAGCAGCCCAGCACAGGGAGTTAGTGTGGGAAACTATGGCTACACCTTC
CDR3: CASSPAQGVSVGNYGYTF

V: TRBV2
J: TRBJ2-7
D: TRBD1
size: once
DNA: TGTGCCAGCAGTGGGGACAGCCGCTCCTACGAGCAGTACTTC
CDR3: CASSGDSRSYEQYF

V: TRBV4-3
J: TRBJ1-5
D: NA
size: once
DNA: TGCGCCAGCAGCCTGGTGGTGGATAGCAATCAGCCCCAGCATTTT
CDR3: CASSLVVDSNQPQHF

V: TRBV7-3
J: TRBJ2-1
D: NA
size: NA
DNA: TGTGCCAGCAGCTTTTCCCAGAACGGGGAGCAGTTCTTC
CDR3: CASSFSQNGEQFF

V: TRBV5-4
J: TRBJ2-6
D: TRBD1
size: NA
DNA: TGTGCCAGCAGACCGGACAGGGCTGGGGCCAACGTCCTGACTTTC
CDR3: CASRPDRAGANVLTF

V: TRBV4-2
J: TRBJ2-7
D: TRBD2
size: medium-sized
DNA: TGTGCCAGCAGCCAAGATGGGGCGGGAGGTTCCTACGAGCAGTACTTC
CDR3: CASSQDGAGGSYEQYF

V: TRBV5-4
J: TRBJ1-2
D: NA
size: NA
DNA: TGTGCCAGCAGCCGCATTAACGGGGGAGAGGAAGGCTACACCTTC
CDR3: CASSRINGGEEGYTF

V: TRBV6-6
J: TRBJ2-1
D: TRBD2
size: few
DNA: TGTGCCAGCTGGGGTTCAGCGGGAGTGGTCAATGAGCAGTTCTTC
CDR3: CASWGSAGVVNEQFF

V: TRBV5-1
J: TRBJ2-2
D: TRBD2
size: NA
DNA: TGCGCCAGCACATTAGCGGGAGTTACCGGGGAGCTGTTTTTT
CDR3: CASTLAGVTGELFF

V: TRBV7-6
J: TRBJ2-7
D: NA
size: NA
DNA: TGTGCCAGCAGCTTACGAGGGGTATCGGACGAGCAGTACTTC
CDR3: CASSLRGVSDEQYF

V: TRBV7-9
J: TRBJ2-6
D: NA
size: NA
DNA: TGTGCCAGCAGCCTTCGGCGGCCAACAGGGAATGCTGGGGCCAACGTCCTGATTTTC
CDR3: CASSLRRPTGNAGANVLIF

V: TRBV5-1
J: TRBJ1-1
D: TRBD1
size: NA
DNA: TGCGCCAGCAGCTTGTCCCCAGGGACAGACACTGAAGCTTTCTTT
CDR3: CASSLSPGTDTEAFF

V: TRBV7-3
J: TRBJ1-1
D: NA
size: NA
DNA: TGTGCCAGCAGCTTAACGGGGACGGCGAACACTGAAGCTTTCTTT
CDR3: CASSLTGTANTEAFF

V: TRBV7-9
J: TRBJ1-1
D: NA
size: few
DNA: TGTGCCAGCAGCTTGCGGGACTCGAGTGAAGCTTTCTTT
CDR3: CASSLRDSSEAFF